The 25 T cell receptor beta chains below were found in one sample sequenced in a study of CD8 T cells in Susac syndrome. After extraction with the RNeasy kit, roughly 0.5 to 1 ug of the RNA was reverse transcribed using random hexamers. TCRdb re-called the immunoSEQ multiplex PCR reads through MiXCR, storing one row per CDR3 protein. The data hold a few hundred thousand distinct CDR3 sequences, with nearly 97% observed a single time. The sequenced sample was CD4+ T cells from PBMCs. These receptors came from a human donor with multiple sclerosis.

The chain uses TRBV29-1 and TRBJ1-1; D gene uncertain. This CDR3 region has 13 residues. V gave up 6 bases and J gave up 0 bases, with 11 bases separating them. Germline-derived CDR1 and CDR2 are SQVTM and ANQGSEA. CDR3: CSVGLNMNTEAFF. In DNA, the CDR3 is TGCAGCGTCGGACTAAACATGAACACTGAAGCTTTCTTT.

Concerning this clonotype itself: The junction shows a germline mismatch at one end, possibly a read error. This chain links TRBV14 with TRBJ2-1, with D possibly TRBD2 on 6 matching bases. The germline V gene has CDR1 SGHDN and CDR2 FVKESK. The CDR3 has 13 residues. CDR3 DNA: TGTGCCAGCAGCCAAGCTGGCGTCGGGAGCTTCCTCTTC. Amino acids: CASSQAGVGSFLF.

J is TRBJ2-1 and V is TRBV6-4, with D maybe TRBD2 (6 bases). Germline CDR1 MRHNA, CDR2 SNTAGT. This CDR3 spans 13 amino acids. V was pared by 6 bases and J by 7 bases, with 13 bases between. The CDR3 region is CASSGLRGNEQFF. The CDR3 nucleotides read TGTGCCAGCAGCGGACTCCGGGGGAATGAGCAGTTCTTC.

CDR3 DNA sequence: TGTGCCAGCAAATCCAGGGGGCGAACTGAAGCTTTCTTT. Amino acid sequence: CASKSRGRTEAFF. The gene calls are TRBV5-6 and TRBJ1-1; 8 nucleotides agree with TRBD1. The CDR3 has 13 residues. Germline CDR1 SGHDT, CDR2 YYEEEE. The trim removed 6 bases at V and 5 bases at J, leaving 6 bases unmatched.

The chain combines TRBV20-1 with TRBJ2-7, with D perhaps matching TRBD1 or TRBD2 (5 bases each). The CDR3 extends over 12 amino acids. CDR1 and CDR2 from the germline V gene are DFQATT and SNEGSKA (reference sequence). The V end was cut by 3 bases, the J end by 6 bases, with 12 bases between. The CDR3 sequence is CSASPQRGEQYF. For the CDR3, the DNA is TGCAGTGCTAGCCCACAGAGGGGCGAGCAGTACTTC.

The chain recombines TRBV6-5 with TRBJ2-1; 13 bases align to TRBD2. J gave up 5 bases and V 6 bases, and 4 bases lay outside the gene matches. CDR3 length equals 15 residues. Germline V gene sequence: CDR1 MNHEY, CDR2 SVGAGI. The CDR3 protein is CASRIGTSGNNEQFF. DNA of the CDR3: TGTGCCAGCAGGATCGGGACTAGCGGGAACAATGAGCAGTTCTTC.

V usage is TRBV29-1 and J usage is TRBJ1-1; unclear D gene. CDR3 length: 14 residues. Between the trimmed V and J ends, which lost 6 bases and 1 base, there was a span of 15 bases. Germline lookup yields CDR1 SQVTM and CDR2 ANQGSEA. CDR3 protein: CSVEKDAGNTEAFF. CDR3 nucleotides: TGCAGCGTAGAGAAGGACGCCGGGAACACTGAAGCTTTCTTT.

Only one count was recorded for this clonotype. The chain has TRBV29-1 and TRBJ2-2; 7 positions agree with TRBD2. The CDR3 loop spans 14 amino acids. J was trimmed by 0 bases and V by 6 bases; bases with no gene match: 4. Germline loops: CDR1 SQVTM, CDR2 ANQGSEA. The CDR3 bases are TGCAGCGTCGCGGGACTATCGAACACCGGGGAGCTGTTTTTT. Translation: CSVAGLSNTGELFF.

The gene calls are TRBV3-1 and TRBJ2-7, with 12 bases that match TRBD2. Germline V gene sequence: CDR1 LGHDT, CDR2 YNNKEL (reference sequence). J gave up 4 bases and V 1 base, and 2 bases lay outside the gene matches. The CDR3 spans 15 residues. CDR3 DNA sequence: TGTGCCAGCAGCCAAGGACTAGCGGGGGCGTACGAGCAGTACTTC. It specifies CASSQGLAGAYEQYF.

This chain joins TRBV15 and TRBJ2-7; D not certain. V was pared by 5 bases and J by 3 bases, with 11 bases between. The CDR3 spans 13 residues. CDR1 is LNHNV, CDR2 YYDKDF, per germline (reference sequence). DNA of the CDR3: TGTGCCACCAGCGCTGGGCAGAGCTACGAGCAGTACTTC. Encoded protein: CATSAGQSYEQYF.

The genes are TRBV12-3 or TRBV12-4 and TRBJ1-1; D gene unclear. The V and J ends lost 5 bases and 0 bases respectively, with 10 bases between them. The CDR3 totals 14 residues. This chain's CDR3 is CASSRGVVNTEAFF. CDR3 DNA: TGTGCCAGCAGTCGAGGCGTGGTGAACACTGAAGCTTTCTTT.

The chain is built from TRBV5-6 and TRBJ2-5, with 7 bases matching TRBD2. Looked up from germline, CDR1 is SGHDT and CDR2 is YYEEEE. V gave up 6 bases and J gave up 5 bases; unmatched junction bases: 10. There are 14 residues in the CDR3. The CDR3 here is CASTPAGIVETQYF. The DNA of the CDR3 is TGTGCCAGCACTCCAGCGGGGATTGTGGAGACCCAGTACTTC.

The CDR3 bases are TGTGCCAGCAGTTCTGACTTGGCGAATTCACCCCTCCACTTT. Protein: CASSSDLANSPLHF. V usage is TRBV27 and J usage is TRBJ1-6; D remains unclear. CDR1 is MNHEY and CDR2 is SMNVEV in the germline V gene (reference sequence). The ends were cut back, 4 bases at V and 7 bases at J, with 11 bases in the middle. The CDR3 spans 14 residues.

The CDR3 protein is CASSRDRAEQYF. Here the CDR3 DNA reads TGTGCCAGCAGCCGGGACAGGGCCGAGCAGTACTTC. The chain links TRBV2 to TRBJ2-7, with 9 bases identical to TRBD1. The CDR3 totals 12 residues. Germline CDR1 and CDR2: SNHLY and FYNNEI. Unmatched junction bases numbered 3, after V lost 6 bases and J lost 6 bases.

The J gene is TRBJ2-1, the V gene TRBV3-1; the match to TRBD2 covers 8 bases. The V segment lost 3 bases and the J segment 7 bases; nucleotides outside the gene matches: 8. CDR3 length: 15 amino acids. CDR1 is LGHDT and CDR2 is YNNKEL in the germline V gene (reference sequence). The CDR3 spells CASSHSSGRGNEQFF. CDR3 coding DNA: TGTGCCAGCAGCCATTCAAGCGGGAGAGGGAATGAGCAGTTCTTC.

This sequence joins TRBV12-3 or TRBV12-4 and TRBJ1-4, with D unresolved. The length of the CDR3 is 11 residues. The ends were cut back, 1 base at V and 9 bases at J, with 3 bases in the middle. CDR3 amino acids: CASSLGQKLFF. The CDR3 DNA follows: TGTGCCAGCAGTTTAGGGCAAAAACTGTTTTTT.

The chain combines TRBV29-1 with TRBJ1-1; a possible D gene is TRBD1 (5 bases). Germline V lookup: CDR1 SQVTM, CDR2 ANQGSEA. V was clipped by 5 bases and J by 4 bases, with 11 bases between them. This CDR3 has 12 amino acids. This CDR3 reads CSVSETATEAFF. DNA of the CDR3: TGCAGCGTTTCGGAGACAGCCACTGAAGCTTTCTTT.

CDR3 protein: CSAREAAGGLAANEQFF. As DNA, the CDR3 is TGCAGTGCTAGAGAGGCAGCGGGGGGCCTTGCCGCCAATGAGCAGTTCTTC. This chain joins TRBV20-1 and TRBJ2-1, with 9 bases matching TRBD2. CDR3 size: 17 residues. Germline values: CDR1 DFQATT, CDR2 SNEGSKA (reference sequence). The V segment lost 0 bases and the J segment 6 bases; nucleotides outside the gene matches: 12.

The genes are TRBV11-2 and TRBJ2-3; no clear D. Germline V gene lookup returns CDR1 SGHAT and CDR2 FQNNGV. The CDR3 is made up of 17 amino acids. Trimming pared 1 base from V and 4 bases from J, leaving 18 bases between. The CDR3 coding sequence is TGTGCCAGCAGCTTAGCCCACCTGACTCCTGCCGCAGATACGCAGTATTTT. This sequence encodes CASSLAHLTPAADTQYF.

V gene TRBV28 combines with J gene TRBJ2-5; D is uncertain. The CDR3 length is 14 residues. Per germline, CDR1 MDHEN and CDR2 SYDVKM. Trimming stripped 4 bases from V and 2 bases from J, with 11 bases between. CDR3 sequence (DNA): TGTGCCAGCAGTTCTCCCCGCCGTCAAGAGACCCAGTACTTC. Its translation: CASSSPRRQETQYF.

This sequence joins TRBV5-1 and TRBJ1-1; the match to TRBD1 covers 7 bases. This CDR3 comprises 14 residues. Looked up from germline, CDR1 is SGHRS and CDR2 is YFSETQ. V gave up 2 bases and J gave up 5 bases; unmatched junction bases: 6. CDR3 in DNA: TGCGCCAGCAGCTTTGGAGGGGGCGCGACTGAAGCTTTCTTT. It specifies CASSFGGGATEAFF.

This chain connects TRBV2 to TRBJ1-5, with TRBD1 as a possible D gene (5 bases). The CDR3 spans 16 residues. The germline V gene has CDR1 SNHLY and CDR2 FYNNEI. V lost 7 bases and J lost 1, with 17 bases in between. The CDR3 loop reads CASTQGGKASNQPQHF. The CDR3, as DNA: TGTGCCAGCACCCAGGGAGGGAAGGCGAGCAATCAGCCCCAGCATTTT.

This chain uses TRBV15 with TRBJ1-2; D is undetermined. Trimming left V 2 bases short and J 3 bases short, with 16 bases between. This CDR3 has 16 residues. Germline V gives CDR1 LNHNV, CDR2 YYDKDF (reference sequence). The CDR3, as DNA: TGTGCCACCAGCAGAAAAGAAGGAACGAATTACTATGGCTACACCTTC. The encoded protein is CATSRKEGTNYYGYTF.

This chain connects TRBV11-1 to TRBJ2-1; D remains ambiguous. Trimming shortened V by 4 bases and J by 5 bases, and 15 bases separated the two germline ends. The germline CDR1 and CDR2 sequences are SGHAT and FQDESV (reference sequence). This CDR3 is 15 amino acids long. The CDR3 reads CASSSGTTWDNEQFF. For the CDR3, the DNA is TGTGCCAGCAGCTCAGGAACTACGTGGGACAATGAGCAGTTCTTC.

The chain joins TRBV30 to TRBJ2-4; 7 positions match TRBD1. The CDR3 spans 12 residues. The V and J ends lost 5 bases and 9 bases, in that order; junction bases with no gene match: 7. Germline loops: CDR1 GTSNPN, CDR2 SVGIG (reference sequence). CDR3 DNA sequence: TGTGCCTGGGGCCAAACAGGGGTCATTCAGTACTTC. Protein product: CAWGQTGVIQYF.